This record covers a single TCR beta chain. The data were taken from a study of vaccination and CD4 T cells after COVID-19. The CDR3 sequence is 14 residues long. Trimming removed 2 bases from V and 6 bases from J; junction bases left unmatched: 1. TCRdb recomputed calls from the PCR reads with MiXCR, one row per CDR3 protein. The repertoire consists of approximately 20,000 distinct CDR3 sequences, with 58% occurring once and the leading ten covering approximately 1.1%. This TCR came from a human donor who had recovered from COVID-19. The genes are TRBV12-3 or TRBV12-4 and TRBJ2-4; 10 nucleotides agree with TRBD1. The material was CD4+ T cells from blood, obtained before SARS-CoV-2 vaccination. CDR3 bases: TGTGCCAGCAGTTTACGGACAGGGGGAAACATTCAGTACTTC. Protein sequence: CASSLRTGGNIQYF.